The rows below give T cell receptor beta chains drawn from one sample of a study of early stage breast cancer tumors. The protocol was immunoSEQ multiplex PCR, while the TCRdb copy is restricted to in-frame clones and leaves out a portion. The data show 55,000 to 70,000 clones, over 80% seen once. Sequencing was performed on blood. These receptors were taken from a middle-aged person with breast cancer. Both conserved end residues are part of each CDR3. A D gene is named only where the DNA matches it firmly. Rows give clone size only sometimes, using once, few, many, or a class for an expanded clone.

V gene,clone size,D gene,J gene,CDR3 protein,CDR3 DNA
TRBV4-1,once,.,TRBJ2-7,CASSQDKGYEQYF,TGCGCCAGCAGCCAAGATAAGGGCTACGAGCAGTACTTC
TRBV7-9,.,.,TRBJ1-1,CASSFLTENTEAFF,TGTGCCAGCAGCTTCCTAACAGAGAACACTGAAGCTTTCTTT
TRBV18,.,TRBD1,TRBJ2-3,CASSLTGGTDTQYF,TGTGCCAGCTCACTGACAGGGGGTACAGATACGCAGTATTTT
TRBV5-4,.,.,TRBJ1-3,CASSLTGTPGNTIYF,TGTGCCAGCAGCTTGACCGGGACTCCCGGAAACACCATATATTTT
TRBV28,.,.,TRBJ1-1,CASSLGWNTEAFF,TGTGCCAGCAGTTTAGGTTGGAACACTGAAGCTTTCTTT
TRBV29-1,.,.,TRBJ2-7,CSVADYEQYF,TGCAGCGTCGCTGACTACGAGCAGTACTTC
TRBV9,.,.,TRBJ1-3,CASSVEGIGNTIYF,TGTGCCAGCAGCGTAGAGGGGATTGGAAACACCATATATTTT
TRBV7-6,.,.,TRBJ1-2,CASSPQGPGTGYTF,TGTGCCAGCAGCCCCCAGGGACCGGGAACGGGCTACACCTTC
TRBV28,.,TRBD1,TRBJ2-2,CASTTGGKYAGELFF,TGTGCCAGCACTACAGGGGGAAAATATGCCGGGGAGCTGTTTTTT
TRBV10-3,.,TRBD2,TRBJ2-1,CAISGRGLYNEQFF,TGTGCCATCAGTGGGCGGGGACTATACAATGAGCAGTTCTTC
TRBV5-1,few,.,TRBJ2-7,CASSTDGSYYEQYF,TGCGCCAGCAGCACGGACGGTAGCTACTACGAGCAGTACTTC
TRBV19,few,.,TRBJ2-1,CASNLGFSYNEQFF,TGTGCCAGTAATCTGGGTTTTAGCTACAATGAGCAGTTCTTC
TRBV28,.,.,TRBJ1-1,CASSLPRSEAFF,TGTGCCAGCAGTTTACCCAGGAGTGAAGCTTTCTTT
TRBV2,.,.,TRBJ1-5,CASSATVANQPQHF,TGTGCCAGCAGTGCGACAGTGGCGAATCAGCCCCAGCATTTT
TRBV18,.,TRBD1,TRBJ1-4,CASSPFNRQGDNEKLFF,TGTGCCAGCTCACCTTTTAATCGACAGGGCGATAATGAAAAACTGTTTTTT
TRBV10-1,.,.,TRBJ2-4,CARLTERTSISAKNIQYF,TGCGCCAGATTAACAGAGCGGACTTCTATATCTGCCAAAAACATTCAGTACTTC
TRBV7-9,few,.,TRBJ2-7,CASSLARGGLYEQYF,TGTGCCAGCAGCTTAGCCAGGGGCGGACTCTACGAGCAGTACTTC
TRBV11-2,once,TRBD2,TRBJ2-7,CASSLVYTLYSGGSYEQYF,TGTGCCAGCAGCTTAGTTTACACCTTGTATAGCGGGGGCTCCTACGAGCAGTACTTC
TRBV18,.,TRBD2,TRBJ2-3,CASSTTSGALVDTQYF,TGTGCCAGCTCAACTACTAGCGGGGCTTTGGTGGATACGCAGTATTTT
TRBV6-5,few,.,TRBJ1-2,CASSYYQGTYGYTF,TGTGCCAGCAGTTACTACCAGGGGACCTATGGCTACACCTTC
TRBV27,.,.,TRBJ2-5,CASSWLAEGGTQYF,TGTGCCAGCAGTTGGCTAGCGGAGGGGGGGACCCAGTACTTC
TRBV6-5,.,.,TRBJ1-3,CASSYLSPRGMHF,TGTGCCAGCAGTTACCTATCCCCAAGGGGGATGCATTTT
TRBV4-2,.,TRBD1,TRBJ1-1,CASSRTDRANTEAFF,TGTGCCAGCAGCCGAACGGACAGGGCGAACACTGAAGCTTTCTTT
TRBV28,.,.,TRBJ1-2,CASTRTAFYGYTF,TGTGCCAGCACTCGGACAGCCTTCTATGGCTACACCTTC
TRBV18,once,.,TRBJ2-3,CASSLATDTQYF,TGTGCCAGCTCCCTAGCGACAGATACGCAGTATTTT
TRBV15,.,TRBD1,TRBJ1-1,CATSRVPYKQGRTEAFF,TGTGCCACCAGCAGAGTCCCTTACAAACAGGGGAGAACTGAAGCTTTCTTT
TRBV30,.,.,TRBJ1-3,CAWSDGVTSGNTIYF,TGTGCCTGGAGTGATGGGGTAACCTCTGGAAACACCATATATTTT
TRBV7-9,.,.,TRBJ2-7,CASSLTPRDEQYF,TGTGCCAGCAGCTTAACCCCTAGGGACGAGCAGTACTTC
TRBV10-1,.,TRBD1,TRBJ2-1,CATRDRPYNEQFF,TGCGCCACCCGGGACAGGCCTTACAATGAGCAGTTCTTC